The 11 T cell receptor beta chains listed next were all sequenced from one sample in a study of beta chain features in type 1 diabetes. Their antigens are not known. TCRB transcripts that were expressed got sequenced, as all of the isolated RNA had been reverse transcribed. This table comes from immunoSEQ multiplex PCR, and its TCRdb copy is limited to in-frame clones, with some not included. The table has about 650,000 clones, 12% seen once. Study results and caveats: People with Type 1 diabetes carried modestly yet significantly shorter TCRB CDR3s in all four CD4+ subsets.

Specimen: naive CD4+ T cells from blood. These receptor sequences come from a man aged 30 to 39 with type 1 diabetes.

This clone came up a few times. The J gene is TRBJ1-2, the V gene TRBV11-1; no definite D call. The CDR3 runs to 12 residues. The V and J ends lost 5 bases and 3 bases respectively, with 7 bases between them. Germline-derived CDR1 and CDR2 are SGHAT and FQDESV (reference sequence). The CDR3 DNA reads TGTGCCAGCAGCCCCGGGGACTATGGCTACACCTTC. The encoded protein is CASSPGDYGYTF.

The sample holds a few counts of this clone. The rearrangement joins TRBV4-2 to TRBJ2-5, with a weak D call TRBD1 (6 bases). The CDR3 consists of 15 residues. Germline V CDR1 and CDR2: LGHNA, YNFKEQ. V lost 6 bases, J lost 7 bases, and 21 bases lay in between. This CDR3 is CASRATGHPVGTQYF. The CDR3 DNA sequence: TGTGCCAGCAGGGCTACGGGACACCCTGTGGGGACCCAGTACTTC.

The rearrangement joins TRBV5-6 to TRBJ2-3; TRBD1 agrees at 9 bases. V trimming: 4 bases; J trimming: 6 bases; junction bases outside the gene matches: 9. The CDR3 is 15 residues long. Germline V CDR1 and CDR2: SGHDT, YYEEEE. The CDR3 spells CASSRTGTGLDTQYF. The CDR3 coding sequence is TGTGCCAGCAGCAGAACCGGGACAGGGTTGGATACGCAGTATTTT.

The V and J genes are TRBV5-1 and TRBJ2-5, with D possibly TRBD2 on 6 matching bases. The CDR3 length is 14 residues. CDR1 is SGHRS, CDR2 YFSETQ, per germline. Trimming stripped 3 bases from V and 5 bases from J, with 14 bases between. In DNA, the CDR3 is TGCGCCAGCAGCTCGGACTCCGCGGGGGAGACCCAGTACTTC. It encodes CASSSDSAGETQYF.

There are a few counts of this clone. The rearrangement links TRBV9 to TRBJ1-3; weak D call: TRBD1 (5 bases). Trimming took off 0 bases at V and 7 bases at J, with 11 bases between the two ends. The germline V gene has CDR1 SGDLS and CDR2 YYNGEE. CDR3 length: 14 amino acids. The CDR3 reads CASSVEGGANTIYF. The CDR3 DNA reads TGTGCCAGCAGCGTAGAGGGAGGGGCGAACACCATATATTTT.

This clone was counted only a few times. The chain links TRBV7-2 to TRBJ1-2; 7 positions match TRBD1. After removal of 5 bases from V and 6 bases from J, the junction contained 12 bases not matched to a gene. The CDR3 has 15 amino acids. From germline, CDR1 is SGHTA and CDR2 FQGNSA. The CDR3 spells CASSPGVRTGHGYTF. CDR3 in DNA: TGTGCCAGCAGCCCAGGAGTGCGGACAGGACATGGCTACACCTTC.

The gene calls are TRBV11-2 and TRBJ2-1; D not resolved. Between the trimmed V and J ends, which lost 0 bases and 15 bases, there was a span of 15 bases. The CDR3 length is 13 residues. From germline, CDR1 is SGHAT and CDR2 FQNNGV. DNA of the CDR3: TGTGCCAGCAGCTTAGATTGGACGGCGGTGCCGTTCTTC. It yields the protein CASSLDWTAVPFF. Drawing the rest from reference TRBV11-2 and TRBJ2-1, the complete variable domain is EAGVAQSPRYKIIEKRQSVAFWCNPISGHATLYWYQQILGQGPKLLIQFQNNGVVDDSQLPKDRFSAERLKGVDSTLKIQPAKLEDSAVYLCASSLDWTAVPFFGPGTRLTVL.

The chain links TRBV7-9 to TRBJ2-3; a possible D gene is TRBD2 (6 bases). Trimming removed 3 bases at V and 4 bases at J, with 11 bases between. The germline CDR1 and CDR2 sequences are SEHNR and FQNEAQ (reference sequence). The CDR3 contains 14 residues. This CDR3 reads CASSFGREADTQYF. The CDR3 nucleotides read TGTGCCAGCAGCTTTGGCAGGGAGGCAGATACGCAGTATTTT.

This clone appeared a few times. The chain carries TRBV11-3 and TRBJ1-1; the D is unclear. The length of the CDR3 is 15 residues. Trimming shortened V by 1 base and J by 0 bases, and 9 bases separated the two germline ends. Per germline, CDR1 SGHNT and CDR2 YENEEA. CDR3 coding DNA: TGTGCCAGCAGCTTAGGCACGGGGTTGAACACTGAAGCTTTCTTT. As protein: CASSLGTGLNTEAFF.

CDR3 in amino acids: CASSGQGLGGEKLFF. The CDR3 coding sequence is TGCGCCAGCAGCGGACAGGGTCTGGGCGGTGAAAAACTGTTTTTT. The rearrangement joins TRBV5-1 to TRBJ1-4; TRBD1 matches at 8 bases. Unmatched junction bases numbered 9, after V lost 4 bases and J lost 7 bases. Germline lookup yields CDR1 SGHRS and CDR2 YFSETQ. The CDR3 is made up of 15 amino acids.

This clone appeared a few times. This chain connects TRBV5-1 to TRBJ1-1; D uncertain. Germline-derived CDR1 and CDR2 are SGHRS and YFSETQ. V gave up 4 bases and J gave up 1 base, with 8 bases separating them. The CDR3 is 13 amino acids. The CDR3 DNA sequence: TGCGCCAGCAGCCAACAAAAGAACACTGAAGCTTTCTTT. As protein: CASSQQKNTEAFF.